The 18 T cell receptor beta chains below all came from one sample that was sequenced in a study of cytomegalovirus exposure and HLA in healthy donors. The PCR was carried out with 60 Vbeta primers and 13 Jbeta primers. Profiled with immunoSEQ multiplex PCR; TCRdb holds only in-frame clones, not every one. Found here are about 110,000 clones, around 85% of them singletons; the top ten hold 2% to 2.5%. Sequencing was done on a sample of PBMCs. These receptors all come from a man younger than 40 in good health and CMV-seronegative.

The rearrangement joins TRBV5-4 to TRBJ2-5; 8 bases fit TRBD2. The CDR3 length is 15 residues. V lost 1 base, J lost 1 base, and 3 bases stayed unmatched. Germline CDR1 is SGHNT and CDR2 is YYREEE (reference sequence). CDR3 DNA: TGTGCCAGCAGCTTGTCGCGGGGGGTCCAAGAGACCCAGTACTTC. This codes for CASSLSRGVQETQYF. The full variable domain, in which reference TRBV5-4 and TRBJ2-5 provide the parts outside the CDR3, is ETGVTQSPTHLIKTRGQQVTLRCSSQSGHNTVSWYQQALGQGPQFIFQYYREEENGRGNFPPRFSGLQFPNYSSELNVNALELDDSALYLCASSLSRGVQETQYFGPGTRLLVL.

The CDR3 sequence: CASSLSGGSYNEQFF. The CDR3 DNA follows: TGTGCCAGCAGCCTATCAGGGGGCTCCTACAATGAGCAGTTCTTC. The rearrangement links TRBV4-2 to TRBJ2-1, with TRBD1 matching 7 bases. The CDR3 runs to 15 residues. Germline V gene lookup returns CDR1 LGHNA and CDR2 YNFKEQ. The V segment lost 4 bases and the J segment 0 bases; nucleotides outside the gene matches: 3.

CDR3 coding DNA: TGTGCCAGCAGCCGAAACGAGGGGGTCGATGAGCAGTTCTTC. Its translation is CASSRNEGVDEQFF. The chain uses TRBV6-4 and TRBJ2-1; D is possibly TRBD1 (6 bases). The length of the CDR3 is 14 residues. Trimming took 6 bases from V and 8 from J, leaving 17 bases between them. Looked up from germline, CDR1 is MRHNA and CDR2 is SNTAGT.

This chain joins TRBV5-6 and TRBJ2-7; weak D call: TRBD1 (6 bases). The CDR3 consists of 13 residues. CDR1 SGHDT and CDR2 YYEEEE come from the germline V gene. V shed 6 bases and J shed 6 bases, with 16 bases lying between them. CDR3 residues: CASIGDNVAEQYF. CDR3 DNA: TGTGCCAGCATCGGGGACAACGTGGCCGAGCAGTACTTC.

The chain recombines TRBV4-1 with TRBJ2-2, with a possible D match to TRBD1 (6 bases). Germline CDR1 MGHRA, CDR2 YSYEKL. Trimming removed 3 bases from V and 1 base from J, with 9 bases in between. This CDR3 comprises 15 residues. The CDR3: CASSHEQGNTGELFF. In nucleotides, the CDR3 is TGCGCCAGCAGCCACGAACAGGGGAACACCGGGGAGCTGTTTTTT.

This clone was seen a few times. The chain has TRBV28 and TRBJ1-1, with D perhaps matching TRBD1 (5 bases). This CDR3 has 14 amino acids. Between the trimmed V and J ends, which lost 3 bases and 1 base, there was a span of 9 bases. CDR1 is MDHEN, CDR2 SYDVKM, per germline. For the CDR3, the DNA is TGTGCCAGCAGTTTCCCCGACAGGAACACTGAAGCTTTCTTT. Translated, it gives CASSFPDRNTEAFF. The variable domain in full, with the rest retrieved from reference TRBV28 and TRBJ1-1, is DVKVTQSSRYLVKRTGEKVFLECVQDMDHENMFWYRQDPGLGLRLIYFSYDVKMKEKGDIPEGYSVSREKKERFSLILESASTNQTSMYLCASSFPDRNTEAFFGQGTRLTVV.

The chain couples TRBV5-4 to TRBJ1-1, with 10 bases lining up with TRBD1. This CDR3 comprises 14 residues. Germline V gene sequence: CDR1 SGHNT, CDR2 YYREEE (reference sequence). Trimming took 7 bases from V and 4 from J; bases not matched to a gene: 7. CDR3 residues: CASARDRGFTEAFF. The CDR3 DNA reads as TGTGCCAGCGCACGGGACAGGGGTTTCACTGAAGCTTTCTTT.

CDR3 protein: CASSGDRVNEQFF. As DNA, the CDR3 is TGTGCCAGCAGCGGTGACAGGGTCAATGAGCAGTTCTTC. The chain recombines TRBV6-5 with TRBJ2-1; 7 positions match TRBD1. V lost 6 bases, J lost 6 bases, and 5 bases stayed unmatched. Germline V gene data show CDR1 as MNHEY and CDR2 as SVGAGI. This CDR3 spans 13 amino acids.

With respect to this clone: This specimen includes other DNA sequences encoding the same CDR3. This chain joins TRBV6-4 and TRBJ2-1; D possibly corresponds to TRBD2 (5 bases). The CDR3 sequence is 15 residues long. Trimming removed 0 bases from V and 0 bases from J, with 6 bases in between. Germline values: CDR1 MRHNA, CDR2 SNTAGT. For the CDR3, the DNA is TGTGCCAGCAGTGACTCGAGCGGCTCCTACAATGAGCAGTTCTTC. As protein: CASSDSSGSYNEQFF.

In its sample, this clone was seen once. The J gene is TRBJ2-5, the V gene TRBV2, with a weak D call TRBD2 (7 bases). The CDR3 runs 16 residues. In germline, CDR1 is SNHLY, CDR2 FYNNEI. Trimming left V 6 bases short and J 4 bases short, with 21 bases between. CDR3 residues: CASRVLGGGVRETQYF. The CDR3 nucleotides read TGTGCCAGCAGAGTCCTAGGCGGGGGCGTTAGAGAGACCCAGTACTTC. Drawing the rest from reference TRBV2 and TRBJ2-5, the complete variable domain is EPEVTQTPSHQVTQMGQEVILRCVPISNHLYFYWYRQILGQKVEFLVSFYNNEISEKSEIFDDQFSVERPDGSNFTLKIRSTKLEDSAMYFCASRVLGGGVRETQYFGPGTRLLVL.

CDR3 DNA sequence: TGTGCCACCAGCAGCCGCGGTTATAGCGGCACAGATACGCAGTATTTT. It specifies CATSSRGYSGTDTQYF. The rearrangement uses TRBV15 and TRBJ2-3; tentative D call: TRBD2 (5 bases). The CDR3 loop spans 16 amino acids. Germline values: CDR1 LNHNV, CDR2 YYDKDF (reference sequence). Deletions cut 3 bases from V and 1 base from J, with 14 bases between.

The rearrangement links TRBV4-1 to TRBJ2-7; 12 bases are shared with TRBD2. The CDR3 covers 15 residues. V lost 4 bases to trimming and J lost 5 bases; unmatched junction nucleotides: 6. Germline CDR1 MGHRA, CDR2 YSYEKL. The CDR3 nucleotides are TGCGCCAGCAGCCCGCCTAGCGGGAGGGCCAACGAGCAGTACTTC. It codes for CASSPPSGRANEQYF.

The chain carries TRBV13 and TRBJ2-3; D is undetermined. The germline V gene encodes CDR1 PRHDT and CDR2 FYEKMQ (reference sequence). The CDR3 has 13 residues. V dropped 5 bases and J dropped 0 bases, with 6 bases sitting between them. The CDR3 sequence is CASSVQSTDTQYF. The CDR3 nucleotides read TGTGCCAGCAGCGTCCAGAGCACAGATACGCAGTATTTT. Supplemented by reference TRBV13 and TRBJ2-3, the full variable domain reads AAGVIQSPRHLIKEKRETATLKCYPIPRHDTVYWYQQGPGQDPQFLISFYEKMQSDKGSIPDRFSAQQFSDYHSELNMSSLELGDSALYFCASSVQSTDTQYFGPGTRLTVL.

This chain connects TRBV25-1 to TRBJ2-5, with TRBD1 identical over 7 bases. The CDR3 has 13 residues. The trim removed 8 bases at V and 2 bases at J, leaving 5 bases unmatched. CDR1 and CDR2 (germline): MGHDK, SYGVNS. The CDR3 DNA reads TGTGCCAGCCGGACAGGTGGGCAAGAGACCCAGTACTTC. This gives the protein CASRTGGQETQYF.

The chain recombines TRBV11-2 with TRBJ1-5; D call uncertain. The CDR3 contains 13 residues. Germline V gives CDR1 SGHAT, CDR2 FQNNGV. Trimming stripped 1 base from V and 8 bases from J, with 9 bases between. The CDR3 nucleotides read TGTGCCAGCAGCTTAGGGTTCGGGAAGCCCCAGCATTTT. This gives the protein CASSLGFGKPQHF.

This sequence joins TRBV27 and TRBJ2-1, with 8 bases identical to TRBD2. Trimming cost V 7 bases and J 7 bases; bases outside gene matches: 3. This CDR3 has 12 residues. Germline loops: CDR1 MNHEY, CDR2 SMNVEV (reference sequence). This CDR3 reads CASTGGYNEQFF. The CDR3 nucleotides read TGTGCCAGCACGGGAGGGTATAATGAGCAGTTCTTC.

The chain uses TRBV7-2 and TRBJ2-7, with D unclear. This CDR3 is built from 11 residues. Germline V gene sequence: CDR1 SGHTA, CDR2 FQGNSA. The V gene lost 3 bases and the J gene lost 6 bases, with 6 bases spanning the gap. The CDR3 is CASSLVSEQYF. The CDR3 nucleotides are TGTGCCAGCAGCTTGGTCAGCGAGCAGTACTTC. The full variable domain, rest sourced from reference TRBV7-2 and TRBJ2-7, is GAGVSQSPSNKVTEKGKDVELRCDPISGHTALYWYRQSLGQGLEFLIYFQGNSAPDKSGLPSDRFSAERTGGSVSTLTIQRTQQEDSAVYLCASSLVSEQYFGPGTRLTVT.

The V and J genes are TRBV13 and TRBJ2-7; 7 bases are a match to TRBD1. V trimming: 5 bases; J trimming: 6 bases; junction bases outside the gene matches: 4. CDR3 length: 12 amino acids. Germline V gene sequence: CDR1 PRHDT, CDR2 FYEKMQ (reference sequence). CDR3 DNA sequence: TGTGCCAGCAGCCTGACAGGGACCGAGCAGTACTTC. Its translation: CASSLTGTEQYF.